These T cell receptor beta chains were read from a single sample in a study of blood T cell repertoires in COVID-19. Only in-frame clones appear in the TCRdb table, and some are missing; sequencing was by immunoSEQ multiplex PCR. This repertoire shows around 260,000 clones, roughly nine tenths found once; its top ten account for over 2%. The source material was peripheral blood. These receptors were obtained from a woman in her twenties or thirties with COVID-19, enrolled during active disease. CDR3s include the opening cysteine and the closing phenylalanine or tryptophan. A D gene is named only where the DNA matches it firmly. Not every row has a clone size; where given, it reads once, few, many or a size class.

J gene: TRBJ1-1
clone size: -
V gene: TRBV19
D gene: TRBD1
CDR3 DNA: TGTGCCAGTAGCCCCCGGGACAGGGAAGCTTTCTTT
CDR3 protein: CASSPRDREAFF

J gene: TRBJ1-2
clone size: -
V gene: TRBV6-5
D gene: -
CDR3 DNA: TGTGCCAGCAGTTACTCAGGCCAGGGCTCTTTCTATGGCTACACCTTC
CDR3 protein: CASSYSGQGSFYGYTF

J gene: TRBJ1-3
clone size: -
V gene: TRBV10-2
D gene: -
CDR3 DNA: TGCGCCAGCAGTGAGACAAAGTTTACAGGTGGCTCTGGAAACACCATATATTTT
CDR3 protein: CASSETKFTGGSGNTIYF

J gene: TRBJ2-1
clone size: -
V gene: TRBV6-5
D gene: -
CDR3 DNA: TGTGCCAGCAGTTACTCGGGAGCTAGTAGTAATGAGCAGTTCTTC
CDR3 protein: CASSYSGASSNEQFF

J gene: TRBJ2-1
clone size: -
V gene: TRBV3-1/TRBV3-2
D gene: -
CDR3 DNA: TGTGCCAGCAGCCGCCTACGGAGCTCCTACAATGAGCAGTTCTTC
CDR3 protein: CASSRLRSSYNEQFF

J gene: TRBJ1-2
clone size: -
V gene: TRBV19
D gene: -
CDR3 DNA: TGTGCCAGTAGTCCCCGAGGGACTGGGAGGAGGAACTATGGCTACACCTTC
CDR3 protein: CASSPRGTGRRNYGYTF

J gene: TRBJ2-2
clone size: -
V gene: TRBV2
D gene: -
CDR3 DNA: TGTGCCAGCAGTGAGAGGCAGGCGGGCAACACCGGGGAGCTGTTTTTT
CDR3 protein: CASSERQAGNTGELFF

J gene: TRBJ2-7
clone size: -
V gene: TRBV19
D gene: TRBD1
CDR3 DNA: TGTGCCAGTAGTGGACAGGACCCTTCCTACGAGCAGTACTTC
CDR3 protein: CASSGQDPSYEQYF

J gene: TRBJ2-3
clone size: -
V gene: TRBV5-4
D gene: -
CDR3 DNA: TGTGCCAGCAGCCCAAAAAAAGCGGCTACAGATACGCAGTATTTT
CDR3 protein: CASSPKKAATDTQYF

J gene: TRBJ2-3
clone size: -
V gene: TRBV30
D gene: -
CDR3 DNA: TGTGCCCATACCCAAGAGGGAGATACGCAGTATTTT
CDR3 protein: CAHTQEGDTQYF

J gene: TRBJ1-6
clone size: -
V gene: TRBV6-5
D gene: -
CDR3 DNA: TGTGCCAGCACGATGGGACACTATAATTCACCCCTCCACTTT
CDR3 protein: CASTMGHYNSPLHF

J gene: TRBJ2-3
clone size: -
V gene: TRBV6-5
D gene: -
CDR3 DNA: TGTGCCAGCAGTAACTGGGGAGAGGGCACAGATACGCAGTATTTT
CDR3 protein: CASSNWGEGTDTQYF

J gene: TRBJ2-4
clone size: -
V gene: TRBV27
D gene: -
CDR3 DNA: TGTGCCAGCAGATCCCTAATGGGGGGGGCGACCAAAAACATTCAGTACTTC
CDR3 protein: CASRSLMGGATKNIQYF

J gene: TRBJ1-6
clone size: -
V gene: TRBV7-2
D gene: -
CDR3 DNA: TGTGCCAGCAGCTTAGAGGGGCGCGAATGGTCACCCCTCCACTTT
CDR3 protein: CASSLEGREWSPLHF

J gene: TRBJ2-5
clone size: -
V gene: TRBV10-2
D gene: -
CDR3 DNA: TGCGCCAGCGGAGGGGTAACGGAGACCCAGTACTTC
CDR3 protein: CASGGVTETQYF

J gene: TRBJ2-7
clone size: -
V gene: TRBV27
D gene: TRBD2
CDR3 DNA: TGTGCCAGCAGTTTTTATGTAGCGGGAGCAGGCTACGAGCAGTACTTC
CDR3 protein: CASSFYVAGAGYEQYF

J gene: TRBJ2-1
clone size: -
V gene: TRBV7-7
D gene: -
CDR3 DNA: TGTGCCAGCAGCCAAGGTGGGGAGCGTGACAATGAGCAGTTCTTC
CDR3 protein: CASSQGGERDNEQFF

J gene: TRBJ1-5
clone size: once
V gene: TRBV28
D gene: -
CDR3 DNA: TGTGCCAGCAGCTCAGGAGGGACGGCTGATCAGCCCCAGCATTTT
CDR3 protein: CASSSGGTADQPQHF

J gene: TRBJ1-3
clone size: -
V gene: TRBV9
D gene: -
CDR3 DNA: TGTGCCAGCAGCCTCCAAGCGAGGGAAACTGGAAACACCATATATTTT
CDR3 protein: CASSLQARETGNTIYF

J gene: TRBJ1-5
clone size: -
V gene: TRBV6-2/TRBV6-3
D gene: TRBD1
CDR3 DNA: TGTGCCAGCAGACCTCGGCAGGGGGCGAGCAATCAGCCCCAGCATTTT
CDR3 protein: CASRPRQGASNQPQHF

J gene: TRBJ1-2
clone size: -
V gene: TRBV7-9
D gene: -
CDR3 DNA: TGTGCCAGCAGCTTTATAGGTAGCAGTGGCTACACCTTC
CDR3 protein: CASSFIGSSGYTF

J gene: TRBJ1-1
clone size: -
V gene: TRBV28
D gene: TRBD1
CDR3 DNA: TGTGCCAGCAGTCTAACCGGGACAGGTAGGATAAGGACTGAAGCTTTCTTT
CDR3 protein: CASSLTGTGRIRTEAFF

J gene: TRBJ2-7
clone size: few
V gene: TRBV11-3
D gene: TRBD2
CDR3 DNA: TGTGCCAGCAGCTTGTTAGCGGGAGAGGAGTACGAGCAGTACTTC
CDR3 protein: CASSLLAGEEYEQYF

J gene: TRBJ2-1
clone size: -
V gene: TRBV9
D gene: -
CDR3 DNA: TGTGCCAGCAGCGTATTGGGCGGGTGGGGTGGTAATGAGCAGTTCTTC
CDR3 protein: CASSVLGGWGGNEQFF

J gene: TRBJ2-1
clone size: -
V gene: TRBV2
D gene: -
CDR3 DNA: TGTGCCAGCAGTGAAACCTATGGTACAGACAATGAGCAGTTCTTC
CDR3 protein: CASSETYGTDNEQFF

J gene: TRBJ1-1
clone size: once
V gene: TRBV15
D gene: -
CDR3 DNA: TGTGCCACCAGCAGAGACCGGGCGGGGTCGAGCCACACTGAAGCTTTCTTT
CDR3 protein: CATSRDRAGSSHTEAFF